Shown below are 24 T cell receptor beta chains from a single sample sequenced in a study of T-cell memory formation after mild COVID-19. MiXCR, run by TCRdb on the 5' RACE reads, gives a single entry per CDR3 protein. This table has under 300,000 distinct CDR3 sequences, 8% to 10% appearing once. Sequencing was carried out using PBMCs or a T cell subset sorted from them (not recorded which). The source of these receptors is a man younger than 30 who had mild COVID-19 (a few samples of this study predate the infection). Cell type and time point are not known.

At least ten counts were recorded for this clonotype. The CDR3 coding sequence is TGTGCCAGCAGCAGACAGTACCAAGAGACCCAGTACTTC. Translation: CASSRQYQETQYF. V usage is TRBV9 and J usage is TRBJ2-5; D may be TRBD1 (5 bases). V was cut by 4 bases and J by 0 bases, with 7 bases left in between. The CDR3 totals 13 residues. CDR1 and CDR2 (germline): SGDLS, YYNGEE.

In its sample, this clonotype was seen many times. The chain employs TRBV7-2 and TRBJ2-7; 9 bases map to TRBD2. CDR3 length: 17 amino acids. CDR1 and CDR2 from the germline V gene are SGHTA and FQGNSA. The V and J ends lost 5 bases and 2 bases, in that order; junction bases with no gene match: 13. The chain's CDR3 is CASSPNAYSGGPYEQYF. The DNA of the CDR3 is TGTGCCAGCAGCCCCAACGCTTATAGCGGGGGACCCTACGAGCAGTACTTC.

The V call is TRBV20-1, the J call TRBJ2-7, with D perhaps matching TRBD1 (5 bases). Trimming left V 3 bases short and J 0 bases short, with 9 bases between. The CDR3 is 13 residues long. The germline V gene encodes CDR1 DFQATT and CDR2 SNEGSKA (reference sequence). CDR3 nucleotide sequence: TGCAGTGCTAGGGCCGGACACTCCTACGAGCAGTACTTC. It translates to CSARAGHSYEQYF.

This clonotype appeared a few times. The chain has TRBV24-1 and TRBJ2-1, with unresolved D. The CDR3 consists of 15 residues. V lost 4 bases and J 4 bases, leaving 13 bases between the germline ends. CDR1 is KGHDR, CDR2 SFDVKD, per germline. The CDR3 region has the DNA TGTGCCACCAGTGACACCAGGACGGCGTACAATGAGCAGTTCTTC. Encoded protein: CATSDTRTAYNEQFF.

The chain couples TRBV5-5 to TRBJ1-1, with TRBD1 matching 8 bases. Looked up from germline, CDR1 is SGHKS and CDR2 is YYEKEE (reference sequence). This CDR3 comprises 15 residues. J lost 4 bases, V lost 4 bases, and 9 bases had no gene match. This CDR3 is CASSPGTGLVTEAFF. The CDR3 nucleotides read TGTGCCAGCAGCCCCGGGACAGGTCTGGTCACTGAAGCTTTCTTT.

This clonotype was detected a few times. The chain combines TRBV7-2 with TRBJ1-1; weak D call: TRBD1 (5 bases). V was shortened by 2 bases and J by 2 bases, with 12 bases between the two germline ends. Germline-derived CDR1 and CDR2 are SGHTA and FQGNSA. CDR3 size: 15 residues. The DNA for the CDR3 is TGTGCCAGCAGCTTATATGGGGGGGTAAACACTGAAGCTTTCTTT. Encoded protein: CASSLYGGVNTEAFF.

This clonotype came up many times. J is TRBJ1-5 and V is TRBV6-5, with D hard to call. Trimming left V 4 bases short and J 6 bases short, with 7 bases between. Germline V gene data show CDR1 as MNHEY and CDR2 as SVGAGI. This CDR3 comprises 12 residues. The CDR3 DNA sequence: TGTGCCAGCAGTTCGGGCGTTCAGCCCCAGCATTTT. It specifies CASSSGVQPQHF.

This clonotype was counted only a few times. The chain recombines TRBV19 with TRBJ2-7, with D tentatively TRBD2 (5 bases). Looked up from germline, CDR1 is LNHDA and CDR2 is SQIVND (reference sequence). V lost 5 bases to trimming and J lost 4 bases, with 12 bases between them. The CDR3 runs 13 residues. The CDR3 is CASSPWGAYEQYF. The CDR3 DNA reads TGTGCCAGTAGTCCCTGGGGAGCGTACGAGCAGTACTTC.

This sequence joins TRBV15 and TRBJ2-5; possibly TRBD1 for D (6 bases). Germline CDR1 and CDR2: LNHNV and YYDKDF (reference sequence). V lost 5 bases to trimming and J lost 5 bases, with 27 bases between them. The CDR3 covers 18 residues. The CDR3 reads CATSAPPGRGGIHETQYF. The CDR3 region has the DNA TGTGCCACCAGCGCCCCTCCCGGAAGAGGGGGAATCCACGAGACCCAGTACTTC.

CDR3 sequence reads: CATASGEATDTQYF. In DNA, the CDR3 is TGTGCCACCGCTAGCGGGGAGGCGACAGATACGCAGTATTTT. The V and J genes are TRBV6-4 and TRBJ2-3, with 9 bases lining up with TRBD2. V shed 10 bases, J shed 3 bases, and the junction held 8 bases outside the gene matches. This CDR3 has 14 amino acids. Looked up from germline, CDR1 is MRHNA and CDR2 is SNTAGT.

There are many counts of this clonotype. Written as DNA, the CDR3 is TGCGCCAGCAGCCAAGAGTGGGTTAGAGGGGAAAAACTGTTTTTT. It encodes CASSQEWVRGEKLFF. The chain is built from TRBV4-1 and TRBJ1-4; D is unresolved. V was pared by 0 bases and J by 8 bases, with 13 bases between. Per germline, CDR1 MGHRA and CDR2 YSYEKL. The CDR3 is 15 amino acids.

The chain links TRBV27 to TRBJ1-2; TRBD1 might be the D (5 bases). V was pared by 5 bases and J by 5 bases, with 18 bases between. CDR1 and CDR2 from the germline V gene are MNHEY and SMNVEV (reference sequence). The CDR3 consists of 15 residues. The CDR3 DNA reads TGTGCCAGCAGTCCCCCCCCGGCTCAGGGATATGGCTACACCTTC. This codes for CASSPPPAQGYGYTF.

V is TRBV27 and J is TRBJ1-2; D not certain. Germline values: CDR1 MNHEY, CDR2 SMNVEV (reference sequence). The length of the CDR3 is 17 residues. The V gene lost 0 bases and the J gene lost 5 bases, with 19 bases spanning the gap. The CDR3 DNA sequence: TGTGCCAGCAGTTTATCGACTCTTTTAGGGCGGACTTATGGCTACACCTTC. Its protein is CASSLSTLLGRTYGYTF.

This chain joins TRBV10-3 and TRBJ1-3, with a weak D call TRBD1 (6 bases). The length of the CDR3 is 11 residues. From germline, CDR1 is ENHRY and CDR2 SYGVKD. Trimming pared 9 bases from V and 9 bases from J, leaving 12 bases between. CDR3 protein: CAMGTGLTIYF. CDR3 sequence (DNA): TGTGCCATGGGAACAGGGCTCACCATATATTTT.

The V call is TRBV7-2, the J call TRBJ2-2; 11 bases map to TRBD1. Germline assignment: CDR1 SGHTA and CDR2 FQGNSA. The trim removed 5 bases at V and 7 bases at J, leaving 9 bases unmatched. The CDR3 sequence is 16 residues long. CDR3 coding DNA: TGTGCCAGCAGCCAAACCGGGACAGGGGGATTCGGGGAGCTGTTTTTT. Encoded protein: CASSQTGTGGFGELFF.

The genes are TRBV12-3 or TRBV12-4 and TRBJ1-6; a possible D gene is TRBD1 (6 bases). The CDR3 runs to 13 residues. V lost 6 bases and J lost 12, with 15 bases in between. CDR3 bases: TGTGCCAGCAGGCAAACAGGGTCTGGACCCCTCCACTTT. Its protein is CASRQTGSGPLHF.

The chain has TRBV3-1 and TRBJ2-5; D is perhaps TRBD2 (6 bases). Trimming removed 4 bases at V and 5 bases at J, with 11 bases between. Germline CDR1 is LGHDT and CDR2 is YNNKEL (reference sequence). CDR3 length: 13 residues. The CDR3 sequence is CASSLSGSETQYF. CDR3 DNA sequence: TGTGCCAGCAGCCTTAGCGGCTCTGAGACCCAGTACTTC.

There are a few counts of this clonotype. V is TRBV14 and J is TRBJ2-7; maybe TRBD1 (6 bases). From germline, CDR1 is SGHDN and CDR2 FVKESK. The ends were cut back, 4 bases at V and 4 bases at J, with 14 bases in the middle. The CDR3 contains 14 residues. The CDR3 bases are TGTGCCAGCAGCCTCACAGGGAACCTATACGAGCAGTACTTC. It codes for CASSLTGNLYEQYF. Full variable domain (outside the CDR3, taken from reference TRBV14 and TRBJ2-7): EAGVTQFPSHSVIEKGQTVTLRCDPISGHDNLYWYRRVMGKEIKFLLHFVKESKQDESGMPNNRFLAERTGGTYSTLKVQPAELEDSGVYFCASSLTGNLYEQYFGPGTRLTVT.

On this clonotype itself: One junction end does not reproduce the germline sequence, and a read error may be involved. The genes are TRBV7-7 and TRBJ2-2; unclear D gene. The CDR3 is 13 residues long. Looked up from germline, CDR1 is SSHAT and CDR2 is FNYEAQ (reference sequence). CDR3 bases: TGTGCTAGCAGCTTAGATCACCCCGGGGAGCTGTTTTTT. Protein sequence: CASSLDHPGELFF.

In its sample, this clonotype was seen a few times. This chain uses TRBV9 with TRBJ2-5, with D uncertain. Looked up from germline, CDR1 is SGDLS and CDR2 is YYNGEE. V was cut by 4 bases and J by 4 bases, with 11 bases left in between. This CDR3 is built from 13 residues. In DNA form, the CDR3 reads TGTGCCAGCAGCCACGACCGGAGAGAGACCCAGTACTTC. Protein product: CASSHDRRETQYF. Looking up the rest from reference TRBV9 and TRBJ2-5 gives the full variable domain: DSGVTQTPKHLITATGQRVTLRCSPRSGDLSVYWYQQSLDQGLQFLIQYYNGEERAKGNILERFSAQQFPDLHSELNLSSLELGDSALYFCASSHDRRETQYFGPGTRLLVL.

The gene calls are TRBV6-5 and TRBJ2-7; 10 nucleotides agree with TRBD1. Looked up from germline, CDR1 is MNHEY and CDR2 is SVGAGI. The trim removed 6 bases at V and 4 bases at J, leaving 9 bases unmatched. This CDR3 contains 15 residues. CDR3 bases: TGTGCCAGCAGGCCCGGGACAGGGGCCTCGTACGAGCAGTACGTC. Translation: CASRPGTGASYEQYV.

In this sample, this clonotype turned up many times. This sequence joins TRBV5-1 and TRBJ2-1; 12 bases line up with TRBD2. V was pared by 4 bases and J by 8 bases, with 10 bases of the junction left unmatched. The germline CDR1 and CDR2 sequences are SGHRS and YFSETQ. The CDR3 is made up of 16 amino acids. The chain's CDR3 is CASSVTSGGMGHEQFF. Here the CDR3 DNA reads TGCGCCAGCAGCGTGACTAGCGGGGGCATGGGGCATGAGCAGTTCTTC.

This clonotype was found many times. The genes are TRBV18 and TRBJ2-6; TRBD1 agrees at 7 bases. The CDR3 is made up of 20 amino acids. Germline CDR1 is KGHSH and CDR2 is LQKENI. The V segment lost 1 base and the J segment 0 bases; nucleotides outside the gene matches: 12. The DNA for the CDR3 is TGTGCCAGCTCACCACTACAGACAGGGTCCCCCGGCTCTGGGGCCAACGTCCTGACTTTC. Encoded protein: CASSPLQTGSPGSGANVLTF.

There are a few counts of this clonotype. V usage is TRBV5-4 and J usage is TRBJ2-3; 10 bases line up with TRBD2. CDR1 is SGHNT, CDR2 YYREEE, per germline (reference sequence). CDR3 length equals 16 residues. The junction had 9 bases not matched to a gene; V was cut back by 4 bases and J by 4 bases. For the CDR3, the DNA is TGTGCCAGCAGCCAACCCTCTAGCGGGAGAGCAGATACGCAGTATTTT. This sequence encodes CASSQPSSGRADTQYF.